This T cell receptor (beta chain) appears in the sequencing data of a study of blood T cell repertoires in COVID-19. Study at large: PBMCs, B-cell-depleted T cells, or T cells were the source of the cDNA or gDNA that made up the material.

Assay used: immunoSEQ multiplex PCR; TCRdb lists only in-frame clones, some missing. The repertoire holds approximately 210,000 clones, about four fifths seen once, with around 2.3% in the top ten. Germline V gene lookup returns CDR1 KGHSH and CDR2 LQKENI. This CDR3 is built from 14 residues. Trimming shortened V by 4 bases and J by 2 bases, and 8 bases separated the two germline ends. The TCR comes from a woman between 40 and 55 years old with active or convalescent COVID-19. Sequenced input: peripheral blood. The chain recombines TRBV18 with TRBJ1-4; maybe TRBD1 (5 bases). The CDR3 nucleotides read TGTGCCAGCTCACGTTCAGGGACTAATGAAAAACTGTTTTTT. This gives the protein CASSRSGTNEKLFF.